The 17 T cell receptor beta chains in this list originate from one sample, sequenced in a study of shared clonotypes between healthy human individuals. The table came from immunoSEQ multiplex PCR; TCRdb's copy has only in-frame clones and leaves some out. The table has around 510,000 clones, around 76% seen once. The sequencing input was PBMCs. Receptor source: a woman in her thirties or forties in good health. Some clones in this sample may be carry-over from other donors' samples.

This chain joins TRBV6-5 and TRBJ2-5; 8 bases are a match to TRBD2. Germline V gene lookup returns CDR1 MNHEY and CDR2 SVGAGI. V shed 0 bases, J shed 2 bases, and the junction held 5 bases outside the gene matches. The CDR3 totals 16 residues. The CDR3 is CASSYSGTGGQETQYF. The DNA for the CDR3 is TGTGCCAGCAGTTACTCCGGGACGGGAGGGCAAGAGACCCAGTACTTC.

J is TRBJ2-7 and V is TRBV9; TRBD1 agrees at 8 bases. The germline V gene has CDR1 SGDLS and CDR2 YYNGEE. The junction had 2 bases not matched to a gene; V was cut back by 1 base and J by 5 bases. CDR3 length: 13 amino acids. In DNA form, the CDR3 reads TGTGCCAGCAGCGTACAGGGGGCGGACGAGCAGTACTTC. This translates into CASSVQGADEQYF.

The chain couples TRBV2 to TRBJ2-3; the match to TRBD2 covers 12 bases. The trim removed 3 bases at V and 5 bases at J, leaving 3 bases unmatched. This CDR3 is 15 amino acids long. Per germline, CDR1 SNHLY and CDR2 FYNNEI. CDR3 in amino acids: CASSERLAGVDTQYF. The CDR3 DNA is TGTGCCAGCAGTGAGAGACTAGCGGGAGTAGATACGCAGTATTTT.

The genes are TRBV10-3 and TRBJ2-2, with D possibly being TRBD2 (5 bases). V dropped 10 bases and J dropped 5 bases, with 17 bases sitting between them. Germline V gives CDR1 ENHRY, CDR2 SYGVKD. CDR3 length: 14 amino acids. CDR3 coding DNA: TGTGCCACCGCTTGGGCGGGCGAAACCGGGGAGCTGTTTTTT. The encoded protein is CATAWAGETGELFF.

The CDR3: CASSIQGTGANVLTF. In DNA form, the CDR3 reads TGTGCCAGTAGTATCCAGGGGACTGGGGCCAACGTCCTGACTTTC. The chain couples TRBV19 to TRBJ2-6; a possible D gene is TRBD1 (6 bases). The V gene lost 3 bases and the J gene lost 2 bases, with 8 bases spanning the gap. Germline V lookup: CDR1 LNHDA, CDR2 SQIVND (reference sequence). This CDR3 region has 15 residues. Based on the CDR3 plus reference TRBV19 and TRBJ2-6, the full variable domain is DGGITQSPKYLFRKEGQNVTLSCEQNLNHDAMYWYRQDPGQGLRLIYYSQIVNDFQKGDIAEGYSVSREKKESFPLTVTSAQKNPTAFYLCASSIQGTGANVLTFGAGSRLTVL.

This chain's CDR3 is CASSLRPYTGELFF. Here the CDR3 DNA reads TGTGCCAGCAGCCTCAGACCGTACACCGGGGAGCTGTTTTTT. The chain carries TRBV11-2 and TRBJ2-2; D gene uncertain. Germline CDR1 is SGHAT and CDR2 is FQNNGV. V gave up 5 bases and J gave up 3 bases, with 10 bases separating them. The CDR3 runs to 14 residues.

In DNA form, the CDR3 reads TGTGCCAGCTCACCTACACCCACAGATACGCAGTATTTT. Its translation: CASSPTPTDTQYF. The chain employs TRBV6-4 and TRBJ2-3; D call uncertain. With 8 bases removed from V and 2 bases from J, the gap between germline ends came to 11 bases. This CDR3 contains 13 residues. CDR1 and CDR2 from the germline V gene are MRHNA and SNTAGT.

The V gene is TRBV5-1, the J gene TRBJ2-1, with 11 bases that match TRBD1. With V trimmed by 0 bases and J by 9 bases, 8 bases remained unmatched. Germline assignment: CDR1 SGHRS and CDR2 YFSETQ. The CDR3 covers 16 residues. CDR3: CASSLEGQGASGEQFF. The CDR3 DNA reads TGCGCCAGCAGCTTGGAAGGACAGGGGGCGTCCGGTGAGCAGTTCTTC.

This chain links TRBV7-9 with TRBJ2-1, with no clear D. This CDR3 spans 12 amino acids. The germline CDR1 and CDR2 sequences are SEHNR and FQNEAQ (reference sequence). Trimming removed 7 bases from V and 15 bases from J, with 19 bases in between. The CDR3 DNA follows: TGTGCCAGCATAGGCCCCTACTACGGAGTGTTCTTC. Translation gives CASIGPYYGVFF.

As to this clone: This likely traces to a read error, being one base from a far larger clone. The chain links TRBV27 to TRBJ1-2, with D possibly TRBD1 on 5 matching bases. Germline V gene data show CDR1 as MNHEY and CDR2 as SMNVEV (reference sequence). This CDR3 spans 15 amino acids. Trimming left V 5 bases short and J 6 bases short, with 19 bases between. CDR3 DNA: TGTGCCAGCAGTCAACCCCCCCCGGGGACCCATGGCTACACCTTC. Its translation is CASSQPPPGTHGYTF.

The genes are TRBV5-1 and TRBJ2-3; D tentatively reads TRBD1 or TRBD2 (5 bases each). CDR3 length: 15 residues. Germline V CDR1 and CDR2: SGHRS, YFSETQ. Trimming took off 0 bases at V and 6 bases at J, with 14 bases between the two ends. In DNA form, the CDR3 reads TGCGCCAGCAGCTTGGATGGGACCGTCGTCGATACGCAGTATTTT. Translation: CASSLDGTVVDTQYF.

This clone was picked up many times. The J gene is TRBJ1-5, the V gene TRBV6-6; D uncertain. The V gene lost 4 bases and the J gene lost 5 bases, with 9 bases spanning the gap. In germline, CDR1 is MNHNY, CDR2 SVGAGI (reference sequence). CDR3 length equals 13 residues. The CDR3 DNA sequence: TGTGCCAGCAGTTCCACGACGGATCAGCCCCAGCATTTT. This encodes CASSSTTDQPQHF.

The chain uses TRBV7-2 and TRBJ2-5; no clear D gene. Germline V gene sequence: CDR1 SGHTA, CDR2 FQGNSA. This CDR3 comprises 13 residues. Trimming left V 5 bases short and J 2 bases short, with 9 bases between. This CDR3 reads CASSRRGQETQYF. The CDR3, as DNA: TGTGCCAGCAGCCGCCGAGGACAAGAGACCCAGTACTTC.

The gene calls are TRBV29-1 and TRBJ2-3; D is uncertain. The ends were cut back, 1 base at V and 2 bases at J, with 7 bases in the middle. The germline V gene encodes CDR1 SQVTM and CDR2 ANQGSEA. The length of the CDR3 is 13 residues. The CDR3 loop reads CSVEGRVTDTQYF. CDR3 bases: TGCAGCGTTGAAGGCCGGGTCACAGATACGCAGTATTTT.

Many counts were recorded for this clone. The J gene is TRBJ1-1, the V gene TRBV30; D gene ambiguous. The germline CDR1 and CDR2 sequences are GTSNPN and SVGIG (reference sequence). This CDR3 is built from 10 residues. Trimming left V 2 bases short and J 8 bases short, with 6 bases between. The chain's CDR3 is CAWSMEEAFF. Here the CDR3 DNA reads TGTGCCTGGAGTATGGAGGAAGCTTTCTTT.

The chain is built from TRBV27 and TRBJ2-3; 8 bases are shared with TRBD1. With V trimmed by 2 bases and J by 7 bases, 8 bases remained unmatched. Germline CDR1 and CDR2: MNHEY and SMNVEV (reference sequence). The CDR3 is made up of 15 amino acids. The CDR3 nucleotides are TGTGCCAGCAGTTTAGCACAGGACAGGGCGCATACGCAGTATTTT. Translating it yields CASSLAQDRAHTQYF.

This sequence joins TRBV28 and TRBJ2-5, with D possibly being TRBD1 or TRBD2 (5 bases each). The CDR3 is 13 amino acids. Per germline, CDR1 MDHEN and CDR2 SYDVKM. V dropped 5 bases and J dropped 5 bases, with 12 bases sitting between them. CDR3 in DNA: TGTGCCAGCAGTGGGGGTGCGGTGGAGACCCAGTACTTC. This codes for CASSGGAVETQYF.